The 7 T cell receptor beta chains below come from one sample, sequenced in a study of T-cell memory formation after mild COVID-19. One entry per CDR3 protein, called by TCRdb with MiXCR from the 5' RACE reads. The sample contains 580,000 or so distinct CDR3 sequences, 17% of which appear only once. The sequencing sample was made of PBMCs or a T cell subset sorted from them (not recorded which). All receptors come from an adult woman who had mild COVID-19 (a few samples of this study predate the infection). Cell type and time point are not known.

V usage is TRBV19 and J usage is TRBJ2-3; 8 bases line up with TRBD1. Losses at the gene ends were 5 bases for V and 1 base for J; bases not matched to a gene: 11. CDR3 length: 17 amino acids. Germline lookup yields CDR1 LNHDA and CDR2 SQIVND (reference sequence). As DNA, the CDR3 is TGTGCCAGTAGTGCGAGGACAGGGTCCGGAGGCACAGATACGCAGTATTTT. The encoded protein is CASSARTGSGGTDTQYF.

This clonotype has only a few counts. V gene TRBV12-3 or TRBV12-4 combines with J gene TRBJ2-7, with no clear D. The CDR3 totals 15 residues. V dropped 5 bases and J dropped 0 bases, with 14 bases sitting between them. The DNA for the CDR3 is TGTGCCAGCAGTCCCCGCGACTGGTACTCCTACGAGCAGTACTTC. Amino acid sequence: CASSPRDWYSYEQYF.

This clonotype was picked up many times. V is TRBV20-1 and J is TRBJ2-2; 9 nucleotides align to TRBD2. This CDR3 has 17 residues. The ends lost 0 bases at V and 6 bases at J; junction bases unmatched: 11. Germline V CDR1 and CDR2: DFQATT, SNEGSKA (reference sequence). The CDR3 coding sequence is TGCAGTGCTAGAGATCTGGCGCGAGCGGGGGGTGCCGGGGAGCTGTTTTTT. Encoded protein: CSARDLARAGGAGELFF.

This clonotype has just a few counts. V gene TRBV7-2 combines with J gene TRBJ2-3; TRBD2 matches 15 bases. Germline assignment: CDR1 SGHTA and CDR2 FQGNSA. V trimming: 1 base; J trimming: 3 bases; junction bases outside the gene matches: 5. The CDR3 totals 18 residues. The CDR3 reads CASSLVGLAGGGTDTQYF. The CDR3 nucleotides are TGTGCCAGCAGCTTAGTTGGACTAGCGGGAGGGGGTACAGATACGCAGTATTTT.

This clonotype was detected a few times. The gene calls are TRBV10-3 and TRBJ2-7, with 7 bases that match TRBD1. Germline-derived CDR1 and CDR2 are ENHRY and SYGVKD. The CDR3 spans 13 residues. The V segment lost 5 bases and the J segment 1 base; nucleotides outside the gene matches: 2. CDR3 sequence reads: CAISRDRSYEQYF. CDR3 nucleotides: TGTGCCATCAGTCGGGACAGATCCTACGAGCAGTACTTC.

This clonotype was seen a handful of times. The chain uses TRBV7-9 and TRBJ2-5; 11 bases are shared with TRBD2. From germline, CDR1 is SEHNR and CDR2 FQNEAQ (reference sequence). Trimming took 8 bases from V and 2 from J; bases not matched to a gene: 7. The CDR3 spans 15 residues. This chain's CDR3 is CASGPGLAEQETQYF. The CDR3, as DNA: TGTGCCAGCGGACCGGGACTAGCGGAACAAGAGACCCAGTACTTC.

In its sample, this clonotype was seen a few times. The chain couples TRBV20-1 to TRBJ2-1, with 10 bases identical to TRBD2. Germline V gene data show CDR1 as DFQATT and CDR2 as SNEGSKA (reference sequence). J gave up 1 base and V 6 bases, and 21 bases lay outside the gene matches. CDR3 size: 20 residues. CDR3 coding DNA: TGCAGTGCCACTCCCACGCTAGTAGCGGGGGGCCGAAGATCCTACAATGAGCAGTTCTTC. Its translation is CSATPTLVAGGRRSYNEQFF.